The clone carrying this T cell receptor beta chain was found a few times. These data come from a study of blood T cell repertoires in COVID-19. Overall study context: The United States, Italy and Spain were the sources of the acute and convalescent COVID-19 samples.

This CDR3 is 16 amino acids long. CDR1 and CDR2 from the germline V gene are SGHNT and YENEEA. V was pared by 1 base and J by 2 bases, with 13 bases between. Profiling relied on immunoSEQ multiplex PCR, and the TCRdb table lists in-frame clones only, not all of them. The repertoire holds 200,000 to 250,000 clones, with roughly four fifths as singletons. J is TRBJ2-3 and V is TRBV11-3; D perhaps matches TRBD2 (5 bases). The sequenced sample was PBMCs or T cells enriched from blood (not recorded which). This clonotype was sampled from a man in his sixties who had recovered from COVID-19. CDR3 sequence (DNA): TGTGCCAGCAGCTTAGGCGAGCTAGCCTACACAGATACGCAGTATTTT. This codes for CASSLGELAYTDTQYF.